This T cell receptor (beta chain) was obtained from a study of T cell responses to AZD1222 COVID-19 vaccine. Whole-study findings and limits: Nearly half of the spike-specific TCRs reportedly recognize variant regions that carry no mutations. Females made up more of the donors, who were largely white British, and clonal diversity may have come out too low.

Data came from immunoSEQ multiplex PCR; TCRdb stores just in-frame clones and leaves some out. The profile shows 86,000 or so clones, 85% to 95% of them singletons. Germline V gives CDR1 MDHEN, CDR2 SYDVKM. V lost 10 bases to trimming and J lost 6 bases, with 22 bases between them. There are 15 residues in the CDR3. Regarding this clone: Its antigen is undetermined.

The material was peripheral blood, obtained 28 days after the second AZD1222 dose. V gene TRBV28 combines with J gene TRBJ1-5; tentatively, D is TRBD1 (6 bases). This receptor was taken from an adult who received the AZD1222 COVID-19 vaccine. CDR3 DNA: TGTGCCACCGAAGGGGGGAGGGCGGTTAGTCAGCCCCAGCATTTT. Its translation: CATEGGRAVSQPQHF.